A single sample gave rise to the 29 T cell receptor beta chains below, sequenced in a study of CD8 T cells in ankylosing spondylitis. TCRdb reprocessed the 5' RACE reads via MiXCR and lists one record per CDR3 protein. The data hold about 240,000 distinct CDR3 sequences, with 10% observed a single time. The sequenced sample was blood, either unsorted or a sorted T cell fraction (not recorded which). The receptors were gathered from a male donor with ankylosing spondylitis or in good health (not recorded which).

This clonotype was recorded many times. The CDR3 coding sequence is TGCAGCGCGACAGGGATTGAAGCTTTCTTT. Protein product: CSATGIEAFF. The chain combines TRBV29-1 with TRBJ1-1; 7 nucleotides line up with TRBD1. CDR1 and CDR2 from the germline V gene are SQVTM and ANQGSEA. V was pared by 7 bases and J by 7 bases, with 3 bases of the junction left unmatched. The CDR3 spans 10 residues.

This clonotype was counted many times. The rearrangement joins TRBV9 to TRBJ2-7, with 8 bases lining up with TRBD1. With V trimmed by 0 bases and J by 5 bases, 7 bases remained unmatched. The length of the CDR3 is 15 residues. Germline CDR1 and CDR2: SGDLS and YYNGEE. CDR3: CASSVGGTGRDEQYF. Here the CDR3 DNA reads TGTGCCAGCAGCGTAGGGGGGACAGGTCGCGACGAGCAGTACTTC.

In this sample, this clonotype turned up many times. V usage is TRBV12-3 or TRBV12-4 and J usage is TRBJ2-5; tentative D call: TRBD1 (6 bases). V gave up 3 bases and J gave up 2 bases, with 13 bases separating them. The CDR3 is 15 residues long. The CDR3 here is CASSLSRGLQETQYF. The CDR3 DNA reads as TGTGCCAGCAGTTTGTCCAGGGGCCTACAAGAGACCCAGTACTTC.

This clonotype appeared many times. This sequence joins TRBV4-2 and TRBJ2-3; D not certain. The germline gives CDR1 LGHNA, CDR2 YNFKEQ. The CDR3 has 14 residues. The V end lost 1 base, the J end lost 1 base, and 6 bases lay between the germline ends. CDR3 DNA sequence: TGTGCCAGCAGCCAAGGTGTCGGCACAGATACGCAGTATTTT. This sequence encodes CASSQGVGTDTQYF.

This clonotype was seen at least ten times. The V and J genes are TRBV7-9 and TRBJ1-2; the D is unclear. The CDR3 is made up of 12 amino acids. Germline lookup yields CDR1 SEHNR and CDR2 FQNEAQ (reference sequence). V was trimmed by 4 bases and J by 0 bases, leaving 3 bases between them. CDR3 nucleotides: TGTGCCAGCAGCTCCCCTAACTATGGCTACACCTTC. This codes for CASSSPNYGYTF.

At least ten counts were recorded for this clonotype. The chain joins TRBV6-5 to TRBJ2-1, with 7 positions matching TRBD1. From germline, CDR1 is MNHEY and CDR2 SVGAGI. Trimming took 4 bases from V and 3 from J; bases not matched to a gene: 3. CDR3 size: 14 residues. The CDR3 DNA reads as TGTGCCAGCAGTTTAAGGGGGCACTACAATGAGCAGTTCTTC. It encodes CASSLRGHYNEQFF.

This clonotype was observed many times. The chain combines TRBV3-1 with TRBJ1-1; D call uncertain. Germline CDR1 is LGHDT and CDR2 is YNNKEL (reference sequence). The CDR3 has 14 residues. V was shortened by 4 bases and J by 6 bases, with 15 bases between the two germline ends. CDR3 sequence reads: CASSPLEDGAEAFF. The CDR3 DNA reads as TGTGCCAGCAGCCCCCTCGAGGACGGCGCTGAAGCTTTCTTT.

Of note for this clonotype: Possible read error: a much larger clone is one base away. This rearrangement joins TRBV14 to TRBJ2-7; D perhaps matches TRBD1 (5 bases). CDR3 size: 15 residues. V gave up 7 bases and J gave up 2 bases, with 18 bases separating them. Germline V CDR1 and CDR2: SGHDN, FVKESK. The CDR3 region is CASNPGGAVTYEQYF. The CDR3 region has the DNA TGTGCCAGCAATCCAGGTGGGGCGGTAACCTACGAGCAGTACTTC.

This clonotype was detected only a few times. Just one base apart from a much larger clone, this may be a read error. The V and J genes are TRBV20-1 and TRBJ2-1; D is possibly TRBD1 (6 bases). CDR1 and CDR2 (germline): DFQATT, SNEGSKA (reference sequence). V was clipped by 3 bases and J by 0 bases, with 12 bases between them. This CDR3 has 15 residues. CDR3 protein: CSASMGAPSYNEQFF. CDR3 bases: TGCAGTGCTAGCATGGGGGCCCCCTCCTACAATGAGCAGTTCTTC.

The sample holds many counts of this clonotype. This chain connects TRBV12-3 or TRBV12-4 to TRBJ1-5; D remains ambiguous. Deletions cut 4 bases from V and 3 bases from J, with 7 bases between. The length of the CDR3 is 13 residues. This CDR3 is CASSWTDNQPQHF. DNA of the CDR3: TGTGCCAGCAGTTGGACGGACAATCAGCCCCAGCATTTT.

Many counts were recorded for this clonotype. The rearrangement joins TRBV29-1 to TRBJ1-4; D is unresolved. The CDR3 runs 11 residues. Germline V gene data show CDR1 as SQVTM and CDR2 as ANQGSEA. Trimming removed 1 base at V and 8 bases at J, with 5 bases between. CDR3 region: CSVEVGEKLFF. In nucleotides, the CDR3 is TGCAGCGTTGAAGTGGGCGAAAAACTGTTTTTT.

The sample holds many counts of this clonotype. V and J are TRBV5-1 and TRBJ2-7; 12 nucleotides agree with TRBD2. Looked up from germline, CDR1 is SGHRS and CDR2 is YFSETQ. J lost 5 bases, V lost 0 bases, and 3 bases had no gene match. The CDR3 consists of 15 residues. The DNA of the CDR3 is TGCGCCAGCAGCTTGGAGACTAGCGGGAGCGACGAGCAGTACTTC. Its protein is CASSLETSGSDEQYF.

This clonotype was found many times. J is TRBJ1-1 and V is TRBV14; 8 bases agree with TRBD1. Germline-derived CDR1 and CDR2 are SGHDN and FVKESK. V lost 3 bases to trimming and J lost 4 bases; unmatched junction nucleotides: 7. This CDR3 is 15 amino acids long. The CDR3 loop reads CASSQTRTGSTEAFF. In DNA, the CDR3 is TGTGCCAGCAGCCAGACGCGGACAGGGTCCACTGAAGCTTTCTTT.

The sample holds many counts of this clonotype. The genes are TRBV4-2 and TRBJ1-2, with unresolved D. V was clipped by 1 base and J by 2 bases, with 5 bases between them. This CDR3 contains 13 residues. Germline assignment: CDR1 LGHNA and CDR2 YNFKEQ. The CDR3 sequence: CASSQAGNYGYTF. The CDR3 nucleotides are TGTGCCAGCAGCCAAGCGGGGAACTATGGCTACACCTTC.

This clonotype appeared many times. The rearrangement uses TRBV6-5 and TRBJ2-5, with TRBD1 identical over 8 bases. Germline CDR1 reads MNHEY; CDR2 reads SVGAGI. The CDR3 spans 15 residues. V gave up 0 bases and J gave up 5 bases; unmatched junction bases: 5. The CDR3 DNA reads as TGTGCCAGCAGTTACTCGACAGGGGATTGGGAGACCCAGTACTTC. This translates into CASSYSTGDWETQYF.

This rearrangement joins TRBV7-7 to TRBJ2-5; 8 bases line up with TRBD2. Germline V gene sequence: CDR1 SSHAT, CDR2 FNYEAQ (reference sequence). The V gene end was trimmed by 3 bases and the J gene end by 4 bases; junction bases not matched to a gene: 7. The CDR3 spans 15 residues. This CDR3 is CASSFIAGPGETQYF. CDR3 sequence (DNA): TGTGCCAGCAGCTTTATAGCGGGACCCGGAGAGACCCAGTACTTC. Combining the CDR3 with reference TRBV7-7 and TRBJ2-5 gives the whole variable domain GAGVSQSPRYKVTKRGQDVTLRCDPISSHATLYWYQQALGQGPEFLTYFNYEAQPDKSGLPSDRFSAERPEGSISTLTIQRTEQRDSAMYRCASSFIAGPGETQYFGPGTRLLVL.

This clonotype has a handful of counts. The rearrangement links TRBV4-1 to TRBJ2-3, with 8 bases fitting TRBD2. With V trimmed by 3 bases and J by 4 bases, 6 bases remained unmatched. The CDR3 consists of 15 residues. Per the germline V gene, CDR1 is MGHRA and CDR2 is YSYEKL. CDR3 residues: CASSQRLASADTQYF. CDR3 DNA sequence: TGCGCCAGCAGCCAGCGACTAGCGAGCGCAGATACGCAGTATTTT.

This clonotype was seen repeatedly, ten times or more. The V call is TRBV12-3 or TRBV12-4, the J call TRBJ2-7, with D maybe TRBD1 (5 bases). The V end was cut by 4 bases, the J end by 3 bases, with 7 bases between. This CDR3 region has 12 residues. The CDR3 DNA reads TGTGCCAGCAGTTATGACAGCTACGAGCAGTACTTC. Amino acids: CASSYDSYEQYF.

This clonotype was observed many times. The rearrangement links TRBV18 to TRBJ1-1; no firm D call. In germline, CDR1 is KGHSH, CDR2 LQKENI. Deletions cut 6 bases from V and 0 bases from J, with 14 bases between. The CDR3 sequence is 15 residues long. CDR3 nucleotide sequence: TGTGCCAGCTCCCAGAGAGGGCAGTTGAACACTGAAGCTTTCTTT. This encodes CASSQRGQLNTEAFF. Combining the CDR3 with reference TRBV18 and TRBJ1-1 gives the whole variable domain NAGVMQNPRHLVRRRGQEARLRCSPMKGHSHVYWYRQLPEEGLKFMVYLQKENIIDESGMPKERFSAEFPKEGPSILRIQQVVRGDSAAYFCASSQRGQLNTEAFFGQGTRLTVV.

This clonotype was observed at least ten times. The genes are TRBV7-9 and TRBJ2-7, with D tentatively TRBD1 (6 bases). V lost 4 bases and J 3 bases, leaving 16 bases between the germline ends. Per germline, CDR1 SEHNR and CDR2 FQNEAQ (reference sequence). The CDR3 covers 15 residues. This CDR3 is CASSSGQGPNYEQYF. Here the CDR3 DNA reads TGTGCCAGCAGCTCGGGGCAGGGGCCGAACTACGAGCAGTACTTC.

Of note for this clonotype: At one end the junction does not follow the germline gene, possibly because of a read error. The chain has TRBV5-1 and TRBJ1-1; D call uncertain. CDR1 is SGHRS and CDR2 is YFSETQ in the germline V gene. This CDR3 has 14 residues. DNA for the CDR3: TGCGTCAGCTCCCTCAGCGGTGCCAACACTGAAGCTTTCTTT. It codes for CVSSLSGANTEAFF.

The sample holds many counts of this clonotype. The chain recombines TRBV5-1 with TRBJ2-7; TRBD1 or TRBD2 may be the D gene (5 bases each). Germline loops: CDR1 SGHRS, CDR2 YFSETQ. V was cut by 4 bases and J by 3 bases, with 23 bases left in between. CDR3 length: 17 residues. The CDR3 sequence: CASSAAGTSVKGYEQYF. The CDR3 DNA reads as TGCGCCAGCAGCGCGGCCGGGACCAGCGTTAAAGGCTACGAGCAGTACTTC.

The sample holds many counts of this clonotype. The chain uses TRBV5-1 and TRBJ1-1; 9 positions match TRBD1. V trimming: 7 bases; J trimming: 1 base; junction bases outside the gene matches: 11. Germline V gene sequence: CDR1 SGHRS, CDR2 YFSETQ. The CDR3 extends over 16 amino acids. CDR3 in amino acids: CASSLDRGSENTEAFF. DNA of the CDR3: TGCGCCAGCTCCCTGGACAGGGGATCGGAGAACACTGAAGCTTTCTTT.

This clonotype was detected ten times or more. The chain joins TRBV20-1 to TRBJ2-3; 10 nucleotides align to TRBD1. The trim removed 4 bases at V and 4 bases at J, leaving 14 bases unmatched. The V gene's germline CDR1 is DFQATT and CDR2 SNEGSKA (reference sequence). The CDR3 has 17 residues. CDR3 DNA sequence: TGCAGTGCTAAGATGGGGCCCCGGGACAGGGGATCAGATACGCAGTATTTT. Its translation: CSAKMGPRDRGSDTQYF.

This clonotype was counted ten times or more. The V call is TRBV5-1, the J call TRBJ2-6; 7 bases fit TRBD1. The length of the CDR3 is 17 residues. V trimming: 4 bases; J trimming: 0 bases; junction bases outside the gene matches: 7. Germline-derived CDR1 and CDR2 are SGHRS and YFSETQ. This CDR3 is CASSIGTASSGANVLTF. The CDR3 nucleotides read TGCGCCAGCAGCATAGGGACAGCCAGCTCTGGGGCCAACGTCCTGACTTTC.

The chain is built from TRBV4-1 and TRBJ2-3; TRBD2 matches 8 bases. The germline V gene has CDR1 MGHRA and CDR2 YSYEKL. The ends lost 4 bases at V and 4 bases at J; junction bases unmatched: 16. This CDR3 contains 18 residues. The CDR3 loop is CASSPIVSGRGDPDTQYF. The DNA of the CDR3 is TGCGCCAGCAGCCCTATTGTGTCGGGGCGGGGGGATCCAGATACGCAGTATTTT.

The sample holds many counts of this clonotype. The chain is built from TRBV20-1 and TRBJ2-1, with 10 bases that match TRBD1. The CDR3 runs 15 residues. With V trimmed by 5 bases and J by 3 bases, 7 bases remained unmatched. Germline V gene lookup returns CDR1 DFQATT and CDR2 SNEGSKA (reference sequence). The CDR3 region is CSAGRTGGLYNEQFF. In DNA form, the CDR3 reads TGCAGTGCTGGCCGGACAGGGGGACTCTACAATGAGCAGTTCTTC.

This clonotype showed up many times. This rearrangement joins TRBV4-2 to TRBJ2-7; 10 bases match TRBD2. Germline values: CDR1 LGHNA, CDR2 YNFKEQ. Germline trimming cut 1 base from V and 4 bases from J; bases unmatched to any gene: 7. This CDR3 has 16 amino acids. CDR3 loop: CASSQASGGGTYEQYF. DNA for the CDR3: TGTGCCAGCAGCCAAGCCAGCGGGGGGGGTACATACGAGCAGTACTTC.

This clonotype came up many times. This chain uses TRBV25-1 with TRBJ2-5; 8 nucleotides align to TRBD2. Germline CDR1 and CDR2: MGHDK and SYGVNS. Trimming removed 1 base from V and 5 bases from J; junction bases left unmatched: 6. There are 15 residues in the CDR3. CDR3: CASSESSGGPETQYF. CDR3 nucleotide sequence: TGTGCCAGCAGTGAATCATCGGGGGGGCCCGAGACCCAGTACTTC.